This is a list of T cell receptor beta chains from one sample in a study of control samples from healthy donors and cancer patients. Sequencing was performed with immunoSEQ multiplex PCR; in TCRdb, only in-frame clones are kept and a portion is missing. The sample consists of roughly 79,000 clones, approximately 88% of them appearing once. Sequencing was carried out using blood. These receptors were taken from a man aged 45-65 years in good health. The CDR3 runs from the conserved cysteine through the conserved F or W. The D gene is left open where the match is weak. Size is omitted from some rows. Given values are once, few, many or a class for expanded clones.

v_gene	j_gene	abundance	len	d_gene	CDR3aa	CDR3nt
TRBV12-3/TRBV12-4	TRBJ2-1	-	13	TRBD2	CASSGAGTTEQFF	TGTGCCAGCAGTGGAGCCGGGACTACTGAGCAGTTCTTC
TRBV24-1	TRBJ2-3	-	17	TRBD1	CATSDLSPGQGRDTQYF	TGTGCCACCAGTGATTTGAGTCCGGGACAGGGAAGAGATACGCAGTATTTT
TRBV18	TRBJ1-1	-	12	TRBD1	CASSRQGSEAFF	TGTGCCAGCTCTCGACAGGGCTCTGAAGCTTTCTTT
TRBV28	TRBJ2-7	once	11	-	CASRGGLEQYF	TGTGCCAGCAGAGGGGGGCTCGAGCAGTACTTC
TRBV4-3	TRBJ1-4	-	17	-	CASSQERGGVTNEKLFF	TGCGCCAGCAGCCAAGAAAGAGGGGGTGTAACTAATGAAAAACTGTTTTTT
TRBV29-1	TRBJ2-7	once	13	TRBD1	CSVQLTGHHEQYF	TGCAGCGTCCAGTTGACAGGGCACCACGAGCAGTACTTC
TRBV27	TRBJ2-6	-	15	-	CASSLFPSGANVLTF	TGTGCCAGCAGTTTGTTCCCCTCTGGGGCCAACGTCCTGACTTTC
TRBV4-3	TRBJ2-2	-	16	TRBD2	CASSQHPSGNTGELFF	TGCGCCAGCAGCCAACACCCTAGCGGGAACACCGGGGAGCTGTTTTTT
TRBV7-8	TRBJ1-2	-	17	-	CASSPVVGGRTNYGYTF	TGTGCCAGCAGCCCTGTAGTCGGGGGGCGAACTAACTATGGCTACACCTTC
TRBV3-1/TRBV3-2	TRBJ2-1	-	15	TRBD2	CASSQNLRLAVEQFF	TGTGCCAGCAGCCAAAACCTTCGACTAGCCGTTGAGCAGTTCTTC
TRBV4-3	TRBJ1-2	-	15	-	CASSLFPGGLNGYTF	TGCGCCAGCAGCCTCTTCCCCGGGGGCCTGAATGGCTACACCTTC
TRBV25-1	TRBJ2-5	-	16	-	CASSESGSGVGETQYF	TGTGCCAGCAGTGAATCCGGGTCAGGGGTCGGGGAGACCCAGTACTTC
TRBV11-3	TRBJ2-7	-	14	TRBD1	CASAPGGVSYEQYF	TGTGCCAGCGCTCCAGGGGGAGTCTCCTACGAGCAGTACTTC
TRBV5-1	TRBJ2-1	-	11	TRBD2	CASSFEGGLFF	TGCGCCAGCAGCTTCGAGGGAGGGTTGTTCTTC
TRBV15	TRBJ1-5	-	15	-	CATSRAPRQGQPQHF	TGTGCCACCAGCAGAGCCCCCCGGCAGGGTCAGCCCCAGCATTTT
TRBV30	TRBJ1-5	-	16	TRBD1	CAWSSELTGDGQPQHF	TGTGCCTGGAGTTCGGAACTAACAGGGGATGGTCAGCCCCAGCATTTT
TRBV7-9	TRBJ1-2	-	14	-	CASSLERRSTGYTF	TGTGCCAGCAGCTTAGAGCGGAGAAGTACTGGCTACACCTTC
TRBV12-3/TRBV12-4	TRBJ1-2	-	12	-	CASSLAGSGYTF	TGTGCCAGCAGTTTAGCAGGGAGTGGCTACACCTTC
TRBV5-8	TRBJ2-7	-	13	TRBD1	CASSLATGSEQYF	TGTGCCAGCAGCTTGGCGACAGGGTCCGAGCAGTACTTC
TRBV9	TRBJ1-3	once	12	-	CASSAPGNTIYF	TGTGCCAGCAGCGCGCCTGGAAACACCATATATTTT
TRBV4-1	TRBJ2-1	-	16	TRBD2	CASSQERLAGAYEQFF	TGCGCCAGCAGCCAAGAGCGACTAGCGGGAGCTTATGAGCAGTTCTTC
TRBV28	TRBJ2-7	-	16	TRBD2	CASSLSGAGGSYEQYF	TGTGCCAGCAGTTTATCCGGGGCGGGAGGGTCCTACGAGCAGTACTTC
TRBV6-5	TRBJ1-6	few	12	-	CASAVDPETLHF	TGTGCCAGCGCCGTGGACCCCGAGACCCTCCACTTT
TRBV6-1	TRBJ2-2	-	16	-	CASSEVDGTNTGELFF	TGTGCCAGCAGTGAAGTTGACGGAACGAACACCGGGGAGCTGTTTTTT
TRBV7-3	TRBJ2-1	-	15	-	CASSLTPLVGEAQFF	TGTGCCAGCAGCTTAACCCCACTCGTGGGAGAAGCGCAGTTCTTC
TRBV25-1	TRBJ1-3	once	18	TRBD1	CASSEYLTGDSSGNTIYF	TGTGCCAGCAGTGAATACTTGACAGGGGACAGCTCTGGAAACACCATATATTTT
TRBV24-1	TRBJ2-1	few	19	TRBD2	CATSDLASGRPSAINEQFF	TGTGCCACCAGTGATTTGGCTAGCGGGAGACCAAGTGCGATCAATGAGCAGTTCTTC
TRBV7-3	TRBJ2-1	-	16	-	CASSQDGGSSYNEQFF	TGTGCCAGCAGCCAGGATGGCGGAAGCTCCTACAATGAGCAGTTCTTC